This note documents a single T cell receptor beta chain sequence. CDR1 SGHRS and CDR2 YFSETQ come from the germline V gene. V was clipped by 4 bases and J by 3 bases; unmatched bases: 5. This CDR3 contains 14 residues. This specimen belongs to a study of shared clonotypes between healthy human individuals. Sequenced by immunoSEQ multiplex PCR; TCRdb stores in-frame clones only, minus some. This sample yields over a million clones, of which approximately 80% are seen a single time; roughly 0.65% belongs to the top ten. The specimen was memory CD4+ T cells from PBMCs. Subset described: CD45RA-negative fraction. This receptor was taken from a man in his late teens or twenties in good health. Some clones in this sample may be carry-over from other donors' samples. This chain links TRBV5-1 with TRBJ2-3; 7 bases line up with TRBD1. The CDR3 DNA reads TGCGCCAGCAGCATTCCGGGACAGACAGATACGCAGTATTTT. This encodes CASSIPGQTDTQYF.